This section outlines one T cell receptor (beta chain) sequence together with its context. TCRdb keeps only in-frame clones here, not all; method: immunoSEQ multiplex PCR. The sample holds around 300,000 clones, just under 90% seen once. The sample comes from a study of blood T cell repertoires in COVID-19. On the study more broadly: The United States, Italy and Spain provided the acute and convalescent COVID-19 samples.

Trimming shortened V by 6 bases and J by 5 bases, and 8 bases separated the two germline ends. Germline lookup yields CDR1 LGHNA and CDR2 YNFKEQ. The CDR3 is 12 residues long. V usage is TRBV4-2 and J usage is TRBJ2-1; D unresolved. This receptor was taken from a woman aged 55-70 years who had recovered from COVID-19. Sequencing used PBMCs or T cells enriched from blood (not recorded which). DNA for the CDR3: TGTGCCAGCAGTGGCCTCCACAATGAGCAGTTCTTC. Its translation: CASSGLHNEQFF.